This entry describes one T cell receptor beta chain. These data come from a study of T cells in Graves' hyperthyroidism and ophthalmopathy. The source material, RNA transcripts, was used to amplify TCR beta CDR3 regions. First-round RT-PCR with HTBI primers amplified the TCR CDR3 region. TCRdb reprocessed the multiplex PCR reads with MiXCR, giving one entry per CDR3 protein. The table records approximately 600,000 distinct CDR3 sequences, 14% to 15% of them present only once. Germline loops: CDR1 MNHEY, CDR2 SVGEGT. After removal of 6 bases from V and 2 bases from J, the junction contained 6 bases not matched to a gene. This CDR3 is 15 amino acids long.

This sequence was found in a woman in her 40s with Graves' ophthalmopathy. Sequenced material: blood. The chain combines TRBV6-2 or TRBV6-3 with TRBJ2-7; 11 nucleotides agree with TRBD2. The CDR3 loop is CASRTSGSGTYEQYF. The CDR3 DNA is TGTGCCAGCAGAACTAGCGGGAGCGGCACCTACGAGCAGTACTTC.